Reported below is one T cell receptor beta chain. Antigen: not known. The PCR was carried out with 60 Vbeta primers and 13 Jbeta primers. Clones were sequenced by immunoSEQ multiplex PCR, and TCRdb holds only the in-frame ones, with some missing. Its listing shows 100,000 to 150,000 clones. This entry is derived from a study of cytomegalovirus exposure and HLA in healthy donors. Study details: HLA-typed donors were the source of approximately 86 million unique TCRs held in an early data release. Researchers found that roughly 81% of 350 to 500 genotyped donors fell within the Caucasian-associated ancestry cluster. Study-level results: After further analysis at a later stage, roughly 16,000 TCR beta sequences were associated with HLA alleles at 0.05 false discovery rate.

This receptor was obtained from a woman aged 35 to 49 in good health and CMV-seronegative. Sequenced: PBMCs.

CDR3 residues: CASRTRLRPTGELFF. In DNA form, the CDR3 reads TGTGCCAGTAGAACCAGACTGAGGCCCACCGGGGAGCTGTTTTTT. The rearrangement joins TRBV19 to TRBJ2-2; D not resolved. Trimming took off 6 bases at V and 4 bases at J, with 15 bases between the two ends. Germline loops: CDR1 LNHDA, CDR2 SQIVND (reference sequence). The CDR3 runs to 15 residues.